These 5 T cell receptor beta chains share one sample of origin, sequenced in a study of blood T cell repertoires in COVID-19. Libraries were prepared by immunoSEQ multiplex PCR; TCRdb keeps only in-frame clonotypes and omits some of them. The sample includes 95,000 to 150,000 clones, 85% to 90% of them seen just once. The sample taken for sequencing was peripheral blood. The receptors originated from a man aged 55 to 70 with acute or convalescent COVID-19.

The CDR3, as DNA: TGCGCCAGCAGCTTGGGGGGACAAATCTCTGGGGCCAACGTCCTGACTTTC. Translated: CASSLGGQISGANVLTF. The V and J genes are TRBV5-1 and TRBJ2-6; D perhaps matches TRBD1 (6 bases). CDR1 is SGHRS, CDR2 YFSETQ, per germline. The CDR3 extends over 17 amino acids. V lost 0 bases and J lost 0, with 10 bases in between.

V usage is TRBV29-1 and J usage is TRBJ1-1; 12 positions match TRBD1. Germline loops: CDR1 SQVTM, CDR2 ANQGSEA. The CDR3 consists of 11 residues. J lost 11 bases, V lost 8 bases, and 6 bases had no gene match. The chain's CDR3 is CSFWGQGAAFF. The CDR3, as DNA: TGCAGCTTCTGGGGACAGGGGGCTGCTTTCTTT.

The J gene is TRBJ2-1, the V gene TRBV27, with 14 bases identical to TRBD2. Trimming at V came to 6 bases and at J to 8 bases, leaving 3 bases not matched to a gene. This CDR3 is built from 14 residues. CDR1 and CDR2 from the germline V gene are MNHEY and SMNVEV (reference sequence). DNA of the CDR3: TGTGCCAGCAGCGGGACTAGCGGGAGATATGAGCAGTTCTTC. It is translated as CASSGTSGRYEQFF.

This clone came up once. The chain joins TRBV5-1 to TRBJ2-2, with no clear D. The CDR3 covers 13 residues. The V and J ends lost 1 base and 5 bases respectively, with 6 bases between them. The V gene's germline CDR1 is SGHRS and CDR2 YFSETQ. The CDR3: CASSLSVTGELFF. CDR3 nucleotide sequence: TGCGCCAGCAGCTTGTCAGTTACCGGGGAGCTGTTTTTT.

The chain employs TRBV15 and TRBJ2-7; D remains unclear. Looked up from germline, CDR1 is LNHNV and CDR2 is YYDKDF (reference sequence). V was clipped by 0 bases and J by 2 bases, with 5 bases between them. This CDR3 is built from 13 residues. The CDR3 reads CATSRDHAYEQYF. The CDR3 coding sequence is TGTGCCACCAGCAGAGATCATGCCTACGAGCAGTACTTC.